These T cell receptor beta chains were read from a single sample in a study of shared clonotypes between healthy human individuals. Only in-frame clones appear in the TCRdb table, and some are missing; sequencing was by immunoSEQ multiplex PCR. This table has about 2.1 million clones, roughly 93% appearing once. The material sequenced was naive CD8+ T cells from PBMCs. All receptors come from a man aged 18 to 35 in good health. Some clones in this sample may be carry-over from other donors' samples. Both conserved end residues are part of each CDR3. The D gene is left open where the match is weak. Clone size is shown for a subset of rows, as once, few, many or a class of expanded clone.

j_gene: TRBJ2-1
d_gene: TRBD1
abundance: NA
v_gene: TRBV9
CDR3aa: CASSVTSQGVRDEQFF
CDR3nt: TGTGCCAGCAGCGTAACCTCACAGGGGGTTAGGGATGAGCAGTTCTTC

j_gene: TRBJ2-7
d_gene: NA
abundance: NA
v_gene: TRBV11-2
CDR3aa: CASSRRASYEQYF
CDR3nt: TGTGCCAGCAGCCGGAGGGCCTCCTACGAGCAGTACTTC

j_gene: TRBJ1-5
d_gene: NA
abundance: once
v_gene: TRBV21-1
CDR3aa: CASSPSGISNQPQHF
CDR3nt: TGTGCCAGCAGCCCCTCGGGGATTAGCAATCAGCCCCAGCATTTT

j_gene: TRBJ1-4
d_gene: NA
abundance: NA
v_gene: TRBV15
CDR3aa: CATSPRQEPDNEKLFF
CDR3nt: TGTGCCACCAGCCCTCGACAGGAACCGGATAATGAAAAACTGTTTTTT

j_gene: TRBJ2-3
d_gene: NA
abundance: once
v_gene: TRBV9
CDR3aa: CASSVVPQGGRDTQYF
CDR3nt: TGTGCCAGCAGCGTAGTCCCTCAGGGGGGCAGGGATACGCAGTATTTT

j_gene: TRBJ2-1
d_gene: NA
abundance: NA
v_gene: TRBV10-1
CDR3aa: CASSSGNEQFF
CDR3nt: TGCGCCAGCAGTAGCGGGAATGAGCAGTTCTTC

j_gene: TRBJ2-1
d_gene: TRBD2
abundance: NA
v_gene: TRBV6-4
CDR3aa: CASSVSGRNDEQFF
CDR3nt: TGTGCCAGCAGTGTGAGCGGGAGGAATGATGAGCAGTTCTTC

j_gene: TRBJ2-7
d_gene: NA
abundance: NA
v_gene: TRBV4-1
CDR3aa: CASSQNPGQSYEQYF
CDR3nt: TGCGCCAGCAGCCAAAACCCCGGACAGTCCTACGAGCAGTACTTC

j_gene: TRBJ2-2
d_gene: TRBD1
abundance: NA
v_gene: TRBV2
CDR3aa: CASNPGQGLTGELFF
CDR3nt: TGTGCCAGCAACCCGGGACAGGGCCTCACCGGGGAGCTGTTTTTT

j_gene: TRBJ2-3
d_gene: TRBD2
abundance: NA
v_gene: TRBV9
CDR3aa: CASSVVGGSADTQYF
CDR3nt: TGTGCCAGCAGCGTAGTTGGCGGGAGTGCAGATACGCAGTATTTT

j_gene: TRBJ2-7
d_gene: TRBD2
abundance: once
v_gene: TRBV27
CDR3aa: CASSFSAAGVTDEQYF
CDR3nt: TGTGCCAGCAGTTTCTCGGCGGCGGGAGTAACCGACGAGCAGTACTTC

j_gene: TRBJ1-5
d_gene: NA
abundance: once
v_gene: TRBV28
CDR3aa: CASSFTEEQYQPQHF
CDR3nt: TGTGCCAGCAGTTTCACCGAAGAGCAGTATCAGCCCCAGCATTTT

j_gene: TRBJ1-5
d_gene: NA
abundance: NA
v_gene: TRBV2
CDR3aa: CASVGGWGQPQHF
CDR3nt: TGTGCCAGCGTCGGGGGGTGGGGACAGCCCCAGCATTTT

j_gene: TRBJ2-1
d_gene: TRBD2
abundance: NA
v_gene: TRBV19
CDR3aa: CASSIGSGRAHEQFF
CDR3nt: TGTGCCAGTAGTATTGGTAGCGGGAGGGCCCATGAGCAGTTCTTC

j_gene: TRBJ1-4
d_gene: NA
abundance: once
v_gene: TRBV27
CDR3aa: CASRLNSGLANEKLFF
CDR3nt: TGTGCCAGCAGATTAAACAGTGGTCTTGCTAATGAAAAACTGTTTTTT

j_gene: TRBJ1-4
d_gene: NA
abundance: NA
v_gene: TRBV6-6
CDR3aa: CASSWDEKLFF
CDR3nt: TGTGCCAGCAGCTGGGATGAAAAACTGTTTTTT

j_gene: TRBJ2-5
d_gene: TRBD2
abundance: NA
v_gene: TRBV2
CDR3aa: CASTWAGGRGETQYF
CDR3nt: TGTGCCAGCACCTGGGCGGGGGGTCGAGGAGAGACCCAGTACTTC

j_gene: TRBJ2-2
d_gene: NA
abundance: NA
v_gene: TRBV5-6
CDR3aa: CASSPGTSSGELFF
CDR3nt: TGTGCCAGCAGCCCCGGGACATCCTCTGGGGAGCTGTTTTTT

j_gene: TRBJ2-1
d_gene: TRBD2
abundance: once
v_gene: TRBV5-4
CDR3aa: CASSFPGLAGFYNEQFF
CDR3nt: TGTGCCAGCAGCTTCCCCGGACTAGCGGGATTCTACAATGAGCAGTTCTTC

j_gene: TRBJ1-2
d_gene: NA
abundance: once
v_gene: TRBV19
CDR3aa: CASSILYINYGYTF
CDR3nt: TGTGCCAGTAGTATCCTCTATATTAACTATGGCTACACCTTC

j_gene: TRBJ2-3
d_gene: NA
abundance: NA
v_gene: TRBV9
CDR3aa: CASSVGVHRRTLTDTQYF
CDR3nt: TGTGCCAGCAGCGTAGGGGTCCACCGTCGGACTCTAACAGATACGCAGTATTTT

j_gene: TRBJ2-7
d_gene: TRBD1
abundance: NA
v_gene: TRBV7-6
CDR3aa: CASSFGTGGHEQYF
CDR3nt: TGTGCCAGCAGCTTCGGGACAGGGGGCCACGAGCAGTACTTC

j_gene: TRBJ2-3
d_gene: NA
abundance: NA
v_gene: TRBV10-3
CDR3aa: CAISEPAAPSPDTQYF
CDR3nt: TGTGCCATCAGTGAGCCAGCGGCCCCCAGCCCGGATACGCAGTATTTT

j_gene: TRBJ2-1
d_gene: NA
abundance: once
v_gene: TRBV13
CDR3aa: CASTSSLGLGEQFF
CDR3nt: TGTGCCAGCACGTCTAGCTTGGGTTTGGGTGAGCAGTTCTTC

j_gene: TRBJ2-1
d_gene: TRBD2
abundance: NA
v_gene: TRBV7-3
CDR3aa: CASSLTRREAYNEQFF
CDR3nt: TGTGCCAGCAGCTTAACGAGGCGGGAGGCCTACAATGAGCAGTTCTTC

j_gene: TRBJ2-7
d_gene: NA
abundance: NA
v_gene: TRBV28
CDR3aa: CASSPGLGPYEQYF
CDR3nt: TGTGCCAGCAGTCCGGGCCTCGGGCCCTACGAGCAGTACTTC

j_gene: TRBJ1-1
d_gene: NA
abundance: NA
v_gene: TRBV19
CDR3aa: CASSTLPGMMGTEAFF
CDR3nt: TGTGCCAGTAGTACCTTGCCAGGGATGATGGGCACTGAAGCTTTCTTT

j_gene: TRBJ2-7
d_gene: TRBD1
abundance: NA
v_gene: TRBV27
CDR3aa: CASSQVPGTGVFEQYF
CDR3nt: TGTGCCAGCAGCCAAGTCCCCGGGACAGGGGTGTTCGAGCAGTACTTC

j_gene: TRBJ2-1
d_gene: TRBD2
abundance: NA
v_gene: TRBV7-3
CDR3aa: CASSFLLAGRSYNEQFF
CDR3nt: TGTGCCAGCAGCTTCCTTTTAGCGGGAAGGTCCTACAATGAGCAGTTCTTC

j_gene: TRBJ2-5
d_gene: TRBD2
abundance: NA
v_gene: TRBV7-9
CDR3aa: CASSLATAGRYQETQYF
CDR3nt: TGTGCCAGCAGCTTAGCTACAGCGGGGAGGTACCAAGAGACCCAGTACTTC

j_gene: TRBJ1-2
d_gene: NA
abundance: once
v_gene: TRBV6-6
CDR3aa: CASSPDRAFYGYTF
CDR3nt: TGTGCCAGCAGTCCCGACAGAGCGTTCTATGGCTACACCTTC

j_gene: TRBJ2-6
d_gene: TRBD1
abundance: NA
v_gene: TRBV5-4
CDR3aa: CASSSGQGDLDSGANVLTF
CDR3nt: TGTGCCAGCAGCTCCGGACAGGGGGACCTCGACTCTGGGGCCAACGTCCTGACTTTC

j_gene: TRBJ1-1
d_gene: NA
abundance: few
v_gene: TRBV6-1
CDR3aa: CASSELGTNTEAFF
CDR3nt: TGTGCCAGCAGTGAACTTGGCACTAACACTGAAGCTTTCTTT

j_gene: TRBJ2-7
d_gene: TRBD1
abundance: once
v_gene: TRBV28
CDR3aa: CASSLSSGQTYEQYF
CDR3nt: TGTGCCAGCAGCTTATCATCGGGACAGACCTACGAGCAGTACTTC

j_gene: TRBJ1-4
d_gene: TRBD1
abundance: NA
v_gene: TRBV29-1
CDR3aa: CSVEGTGAAGLFF
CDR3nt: TGCAGCGTTGAGGGGACAGGGGCCGCAGGACTGTTTTTT

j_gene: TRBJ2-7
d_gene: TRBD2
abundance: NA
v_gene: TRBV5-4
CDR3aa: CASSLGRGGYEQYF
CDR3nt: TGTGCCAGCAGCTTAGGGAGGGGTGGCTACGAGCAGTACTTC

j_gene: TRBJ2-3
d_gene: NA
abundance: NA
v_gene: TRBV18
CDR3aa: CASSPNGIQVYSTDTQYF
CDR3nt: TGTGCCAGCTCACCCAATGGGATACAGGTCTACAGCACAGATACGCAGTATTTT

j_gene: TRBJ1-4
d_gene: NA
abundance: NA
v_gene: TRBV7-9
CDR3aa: CASTERETTTNEKLFF
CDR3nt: TGTGCCAGCACCGAAAGGGAGACCACAACTAATGAAAAACTGTTTTTT

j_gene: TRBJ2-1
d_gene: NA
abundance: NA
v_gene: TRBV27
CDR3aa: CASSAHLEGPYNEQFF
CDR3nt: TGTGCCAGCAGTGCGCATTTGGAGGGGCCCTACAATGAGCAGTTCTTC

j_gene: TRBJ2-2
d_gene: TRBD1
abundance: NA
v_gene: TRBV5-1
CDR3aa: CASGDRDTGELFF
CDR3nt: TGCGCCAGCGGCGACAGGGACACCGGGGAGCTGTTTTTT

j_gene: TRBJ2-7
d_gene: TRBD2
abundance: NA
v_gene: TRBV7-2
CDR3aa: CASSVLAEQYF
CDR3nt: TGTGCCAGCAGCGTACTAGCGGAGCAGTACTTC

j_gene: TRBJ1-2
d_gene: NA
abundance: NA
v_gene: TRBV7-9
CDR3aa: CASSLPHLAGYGYTF
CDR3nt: TGTGCCAGCAGTTTACCGCACTTGGCGGGCTATGGCTACACCTTC

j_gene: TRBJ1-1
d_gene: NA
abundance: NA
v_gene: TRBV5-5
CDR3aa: CASTPAVSTEAFF
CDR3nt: TGTGCCAGCACCCCTGCGGTGAGCACTGAAGCTTTCTTT

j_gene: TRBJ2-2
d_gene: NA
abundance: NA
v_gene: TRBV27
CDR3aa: CASSSDGDPGELFF
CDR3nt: TGTGCCAGCAGTTCCGATGGGGACCCCGGGGAGCTGTTTTTT

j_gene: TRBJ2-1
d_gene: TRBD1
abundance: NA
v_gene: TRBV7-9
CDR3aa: CASSPPGQGVYDEQFF
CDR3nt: TGTGCCAGCAGCCCACCGGGACAGGGGGTGTACGATGAGCAGTTCTTC

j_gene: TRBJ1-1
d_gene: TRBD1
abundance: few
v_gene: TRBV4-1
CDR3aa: CASTMTGGTEAFF
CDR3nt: TGCGCCAGCACAATGACAGGGGGGACTGAAGCTTTCTTT

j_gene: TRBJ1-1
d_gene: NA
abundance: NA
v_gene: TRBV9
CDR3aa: CASSPGPGLNTEAFF
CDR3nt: TGTGCCAGCAGCCCCGGGCCCGGGCTGAACACTGAAGCTTTCTTT

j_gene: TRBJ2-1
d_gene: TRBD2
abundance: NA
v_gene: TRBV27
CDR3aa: CASSLILAGVNEQFF
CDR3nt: TGTGCCAGCAGTTTAATTCTAGCGGGCGTCAATGAGCAGTTCTTC

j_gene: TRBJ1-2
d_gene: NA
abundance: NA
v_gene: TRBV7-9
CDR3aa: CASSLAEGDGYTF
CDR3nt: TGTGCCAGCAGCTTAGCGGAGGGAGATGGCTACACCTTC

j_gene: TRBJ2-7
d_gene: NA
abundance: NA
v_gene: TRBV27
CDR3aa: CASMVSYEQYF
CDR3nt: TGTGCCAGCATGGTTTCCTACGAGCAGTACTTC

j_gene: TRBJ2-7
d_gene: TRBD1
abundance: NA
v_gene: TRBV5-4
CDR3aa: CASRTDGDRGYATYEQYF
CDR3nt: TGTGCCAGCAGGACCGACGGGGACAGGGGATATGCAACCTACGAGCAGTACTTC

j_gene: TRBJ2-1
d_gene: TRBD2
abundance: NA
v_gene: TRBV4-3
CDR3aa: CASSQDPSWREGRLYPRNEQFF
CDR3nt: TGCGCCAGCAGCCAAGATCCGTCCTGGCGGGAGGGCCGTCTGTATCCCCGCAATGAGCAGTTCTTC

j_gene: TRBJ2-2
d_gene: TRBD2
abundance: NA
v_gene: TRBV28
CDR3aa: CASSLIAGGPGGELFF
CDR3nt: TGTGCCAGCAGTTTAATAGCGGGAGGGCCCGGCGGGGAGCTGTTTTTT